This TCR beta chain emerged from a study of shared clonotypes between healthy human individuals. The table came from immunoSEQ multiplex PCR; TCRdb's copy has only in-frame clones and leaves some out. The sample lists 800,000 or so clones, 90% to 98% occurring once. Naive CD8 cells, CD45RO-negative and positively selected for CCR7, excluded terminally differentiated effector memory CD45RA+ cells. The origin of this receptor is a man between 25 and 39 years old in good health. Source material: naive CD8+ T cells sorted from blood.

DNA of the CDR3: TGTGCCAGCAGCTTAGCGGGAGGTGGGGCAGATACGCAGTATTTT. It codes for CASSLAGGGADTQYF. V is TRBV7-9 and J is TRBJ2-3; D is perhaps TRBD2 (6 bases). Germline values: CDR1 SEHNR, CDR2 FQNEAQ (reference sequence). Between the trimmed V and J ends, which lost 0 bases and 4 bases, there was a span of 11 bases. This CDR3 is built from 15 residues.